These T cell receptor beta chains were read from a single sample in a study of T cell responses to AZD1222 COVID-19 vaccine. Profiling relied on immunoSEQ multiplex PCR, and the TCRdb table lists in-frame clones only, not all of them. The sample lists around 120,000 clones; just over 85% were seen once. Sequenced here: peripheral blood, sampled on day 0 of MenACWY control vaccination. These receptors were collected from an adult in good health. CDR3s include the opening cysteine and the closing phenylalanine or tryptophan. The order of the fields is V gene, J gene, clone size, D gene, CDR3 protein, CDR3 DNA. The D gene is left open where the match is weak. Size tells how often a clone was seen (once, few, many) or the class of an expanded clone, and some rows leave it out.

TRBV27	TRBJ1-4	-	-	CASTFRYEKLFF	TGTGCCAGCACTTTCCGGTATGAAAAACTGTTTTTT
TRBV9	TRBJ2-3	-	-	CASSVTGSTDTQYF	TGTGCCAGCAGCGTCACTGGTAGCACAGATACGCAGTATTTT
TRBV29-1	TRBJ2-2	-	-	CSVDRGGNTGELFF	TGCAGCGTTGACAGGGGGGGGAACACCGGGGAGCTGTTTTTT
TRBV6-4	TRBJ1-5	-	-	CASSLWVNQPQHF	TGTGCCAGCAGTTTGTGGGTTAATCAGCCCCAGCATTTT
TRBV19	TRBJ1-4	once	-	CASTLGGTGTNEKLFF	TGTGCCAGTACCCTGGGGGGGACGGGAACTAATGAAAAACTGTTTTTT
TRBV24-1	TRBJ2-2	-	-	CATSDFTVPLTGELFF	TGTGCCACCAGTGATTTTACAGTCCCCTTGACCGGGGAGCTGTTTTTT
TRBV18	TRBJ2-1	-	TRBD2	CASSPPTSGRGAEQFF	TGTGCCAGCTCACCCCCGACTAGCGGGAGGGGGGCTGAGCAGTTCTTC
TRBV5-8	TRBJ1-4	-	TRBD1	CASSSGQGDEKLFF	TGTGCCAGCAGCTCGGGACAGGGAGACGAAAAACTGTTTTTT
TRBV6-5	TRBJ1-6	once	-	CASRGYNSPLHF	TGTGCCAGCAGGGGGTATAATTCACCCCTCCACTTT
TRBV28	TRBJ2-2	-	TRBD2	CASILAGVNGELFF	TGTGCCAGCATCCTAGCGGGAGTGAACGGGGAGCTGTTTTTT
TRBV7-9	TRBJ2-6	few	-	CASSLHSGLGANVLTF	TGTGCCAGCAGCTTACATAGCGGCCTAGGGGCCAACGTCCTGACTTTC
TRBV7-6	TRBJ2-3	-	TRBD2	CASSLVAGTMDTQYF	TGTGCCAGCAGCTTAGTAGCGGGAACTATGGATACGCAGTATTTT
TRBV9	TRBJ2-7	-	-	CASSPTSYEQYF	TGTGCCAGCAGCCCCACGTCCTACGAGCAGTACTTC
TRBV27	TRBJ2-3	-	-	CASSLLAGIRGRDTQYF	TGTGCCAGCAGTTTATTGGCTGGGATCCGTGGTAGGGATACGCAGTATTTT
TRBV6-5	TRBJ1-2	-	-	CASSYSIGRGRYTF	TGTGCCAGCAGTTACTCGATAGGGCGTGGCCGCTACACCTTC
TRBV6-1	TRBJ1-2	-	-	CASSVAGAYGYTF	TGTGCCAGCAGTGTAGCAGGAGCCTATGGCTACACCTTC
TRBV12-5	TRBJ2-6	-	-	CASGLVHQGSGANVLTF	TGTGCTAGTGGTTTGGTACATCAGGGATCAGGGGCCAACGTCCTGACTTTC
TRBV24-1	TRBJ2-5	-	-	CATGDNSIQETQYF	TGTGCCACCGGGGACAATTCAATTCAAGAGACCCAGTACTTC
TRBV5-4	TRBJ2-1	-	TRBD2	CASSPDPSGRVNEQFF	TGTGCCAGCAGCCCTGACCCTAGCGGGAGGGTCAATGAGCAGTTCTTC
TRBV19	TRBJ1-1	once	-	CASYPHGEGTEAFF	TGTGCCAGTTACCCCCACGGGGAGGGAACTGAAGCTTTCTTT
TRBV7-2	TRBJ1-2	-	TRBD1	CASSLFDREVSGYTF	TGTGCCAGCAGCTTGTTCGACAGGGAGGTATCTGGCTACACCTTC
TRBV9	TRBJ2-1	-	-	CASSVGGGTSYNEQFF	TGTGCCAGCAGCGTAGGAGGGGGGACCTCCTACAATGAGCAGTTCTTC
TRBV24-1	TRBJ2-3	-	-	CATSDFHGDTQYF	TGTGCCACCAGTGATTTCCACGGGGATACGCAGTATTTT
TRBV28	TRBJ2-1	few	TRBD2	CASSFGLEGYNEQFF	TGTGCCAGCAGTTTTGGACTAGAAGGCTACAATGAGCAGTTCTTC
TRBV7-3	TRBJ2-7	-	-	CASSLTQAYEQYF	TGTGCCAGCAGCTTAACCCAGGCTTACGAGCAGTACTTC
TRBV2	TRBJ1-4	-	-	CASSPPGLYEKLFF	TGTGCCAGCAGTCCGCCAGGGTTATATGAAAAACTGTTTTTT
TRBV30	TRBJ1-3	few	-	CAWSGVFSGNTIYF	TGTGCCTGGAGCGGGGTCTTCTCTGGAAACACCATATATTTT
TRBV5-5	TRBJ1-5	-	-	CASSLITGNNQPQHF	TGTGCCAGCAGCTTGATAACAGGCAACAATCAGCCCCAGCATTTT
TRBV2	TRBJ1-3	-	-	CARGSGNTIYF	TGTGCCAGGGGGTCTGGAAACACCATATATTTT